The 18 T cell receptor beta chains in this list originate from one sample, sequenced in a study of shared clonotypes between healthy human individuals. TCRdb keeps only in-frame clones here, not all; method: immunoSEQ multiplex PCR. The repertoire holds approximately 1.5 million clones, approximately 98% seen once, with around 0.45% in the top ten. The sequenced material came from naive CD4+ T cells sorted from blood. Subset: CD45RA+ positively selected. Receptors were obtained from a man aged 25-45 years in good health.

The genes are TRBV28 and TRBJ1-2, with D possibly being TRBD1 (5 bases). The CDR3 runs to 13 residues. Germline V gene lookup returns CDR1 MDHEN and CDR2 SYDVKM. With 5 bases removed from V and 8 bases from J, the gap between germline ends came to 15 bases. CDR3 sequence (DNA): TGTGCCAGCAGTCAACCCTCAGGGCCAGGCTACACCTTC. This encodes CASSQPSGPGYTF.

V is TRBV5-4 and J is TRBJ2-3; D may correspond to TRBD1 or TRBD2 (5 bases each). Germline V gene data show CDR1 as SGHNT and CDR2 as YYREEE (reference sequence). CDR3 size: 15 residues. V lost 0 bases and J lost 2, with 10 bases in between. The CDR3 DNA is TGTGCCAGCAGCTTGGTGGGGGTGGCCACAGATACGCAGTATTTT. Its translation: CASSLVGVATDTQYF.

This clone was counted once. The chain joins TRBV7-6 to TRBJ2-7; 8 bases agree with TRBD1. CDR3 length: 16 residues. Germline values: CDR1 SGHVS, CDR2 FNYEAQ. Trimming cost V 4 bases and J 5 bases; bases outside gene matches: 13. The CDR3 DNA reads TGTGCCAGCAGCTCCATCCGGGGCAGGGGGCTCGACGAGCAGTACTTC. Translation: CASSSIRGRGLDEQYF.

The chain couples TRBV28 to TRBJ2-7; 12 positions match TRBD2. The germline gives CDR1 MDHEN, CDR2 SYDVKM. Germline trimming cut 6 bases from V and 6 bases from J; bases unmatched to any gene: 9. The CDR3 consists of 15 residues. Written as DNA, the CDR3 is TGTGCCAGCAGCCGTCTAGCGGGAGGGCCGGCCGAGCAGTACTTC. It yields the protein CASSRLAGGPAEQYF.

The gene calls are TRBV5-1 and TRBJ2-5, with 7 bases that match TRBD1. In germline, CDR1 is SGHRS, CDR2 YFSETQ. This CDR3 spans 15 amino acids. J lost 1 base, V lost 9 bases, and 12 bases had no gene match. CDR3 bases: TGCGCCACCATGAGACAGGGTCATATCCAAGAGACCCAGTACTTC. Amino acids: CATMRQGHIQETQYF.

V and J are TRBV5-1 and TRBJ2-5; 8 bases fit TRBD1. Unmatched junction bases numbered 10, after V lost 4 bases and J lost 2 bases. The germline V gene encodes CDR1 SGHRS and CDR2 YFSETQ. The length of the CDR3 is 16 residues. The CDR3 nucleotides read TGCGCCAGCAGCAAGGACAGGGCCCGCTTTCAAGAGACCCAGTACTTC. Encoded protein: CASSKDRARFQETQYF.

This chain links TRBV6-5 with TRBJ2-7, with D maybe TRBD2 (6 bases). Trimming took off 9 bases at V and 1 base at J, with 19 bases between the two ends. Per germline, CDR1 MNHEY and CDR2 SVGAGI. The length of the CDR3 is 15 residues. The CDR3 DNA is TGTGCCAGTAAGGAGGGGCACTTTCTTTCCTACGAGCAGTACTTC. Its translation: CASKEGHFLSYEQYF.

This clone was observed a single time. V is TRBV11-2 and J is TRBJ2-2; D gene ambiguous. Deletions cut 5 bases from V and 2 bases from J, with 12 bases between. Germline V gene lookup returns CDR1 SGHAT and CDR2 FQNNGV. The CDR3 is 15 residues long. The CDR3 is CASSPTQVNTGELFF. The CDR3 DNA is TGTGCCAGCAGCCCAACCCAGGTTAACACCGGGGAGCTGTTTTTT.

The DNA of the CDR3 is TGTGCCAGCAGTCGCCTATCTGGGGCCAACGTCCTGACTTTC. As protein: CASSRLSGANVLTF. This chain joins TRBV2 and TRBJ2-6; D gene uncertain. There are 14 residues in the CDR3. Looked up from germline, CDR1 is SNHLY and CDR2 is FYNNEI. V was trimmed by 5 bases and J by 1 base, leaving 6 bases between them. Full variable domain (outside the CDR3, taken from reference TRBV2 and TRBJ2-6): EPEVTQTPSHQVTQMGQEVILRCVPISNHLYFYWYRQILGQKVEFLVSFYNNEISEKSEIFDDQFSVERPDGSNFTLKIRSTKLEDSAMYFCASSRLSGANVLTFGAGSRLTVL.

V gene TRBV6-1 combines with J gene TRBJ2-7; 10 bases fit TRBD2. Germline assignment: CDR1 MNHNS and CDR2 SASEGT. The V segment lost 7 bases and the J segment 3 bases; nucleotides outside the gene matches: 9. The CDR3 loop spans 15 amino acids. DNA for the CDR3: TGTGCCAGCATCCCTGTTAGCGGGAGGTTCTACGAGCAGTACTTC. Translated, it gives CASIPVSGRFYEQYF.

The CDR3 reads CASSPGRNSNQPQHF. CDR3 DNA: TGTGCCAGCAGCCCTGGTCGCAATTCCAATCAGCCCCAGCATTTT. The rearrangement joins TRBV7-8 to TRBJ1-5; D remains ambiguous. The CDR3 covers 15 residues. Germline V gene sequence: CDR1 SGHVS, CDR2 FQNEAQ. Between the trimmed V and J ends, which lost 5 bases and 3 bases, there was a span of 14 bases.

With regard to this clone: This CDR3 is also generated by other DNA sequences in the sample. This chain joins TRBV5-1 and TRBJ1-1; 7 positions agree with TRBD1. After removal of 4 bases from V and 3 bases from J, the junction contained 6 bases not matched to a gene. Germline-derived CDR1 and CDR2 are SGHRS and YFSETQ. This CDR3 contains 14 residues. The chain's CDR3 is CASSLTGQDTEAFF. The CDR3, as DNA: TGCGCCAGCAGCCTGACAGGGCAGGACACTGAAGCTTTCTTT.

V gene TRBV7-8 combines with J gene TRBJ2-1; 11 bases line up with TRBD2. CDR3 length equals 18 residues. CDR1 and CDR2 (germline): SGHVS, FQNEAQ. Trimming at V came to 0 bases and at J to 4 bases, leaving 8 bases not matched to a gene. Here the CDR3 reads CASSLARLAGSWYNEQFF. DNA for the CDR3: TGTGCCAGCAGCTTAGCTAGACTAGCGGGAAGTTGGTACAATGAGCAGTTCTTC.

The chain couples TRBV7-8 to TRBJ2-1; D remains unclear. V was trimmed by 1 base and J by 4 bases, leaving 14 bases between them. Germline CDR1 is SGHVS and CDR2 is FQNEAQ. The CDR3 covers 16 residues. The CDR3 coding sequence is TGTGCCAGCAGCTTAGTCGCCTGGCCCAAATACAATGAGCAGTTCTTC. Residues: CASSLVAWPKYNEQFF. Full variable domain (remainder filled in from reference TRBV7-8 and TRBJ2-1): GAGVSQSPRYKVAKRGQDVALRCDPISGHVSLFWYQQALGQGPEFLTYFQNEAQLDKSGLPSDRFFAERPEGSVSTLKIQRTQQEDSAVYLCASSLVAWPKYNEQFFGPGTRLTVL.

V is TRBV6-5 and J is TRBJ1-2, with 7 bases matching TRBD1. Germline V gene data show CDR1 as MNHEY and CDR2 as SVGAGI. V lost 2 bases to trimming and J lost 4 bases; unmatched junction nucleotides: 4. The CDR3 is made up of 14 amino acids. Written as DNA, the CDR3 is TGTGCCAGCAGTTACACGACAGGGAGCTATGGCTACACCTTC. Amino acids: CASSYTTGSYGYTF.

The rearrangement joins TRBV19 to TRBJ2-4; 10 bases are a match to TRBD1. CDR3 length: 14 residues. CDR1 LNHDA and CDR2 SQIVND come from the germline V gene (reference sequence). After removal of 5 bases from V and 6 bases from J, the junction contained 4 bases not matched to a gene. The CDR3 reads CASSATGGANIQYF. CDR3 in DNA: TGTGCCAGTAGTGCGACAGGGGGCGCAAACATTCAGTACTTC. Full variable domain (remainder filled in from reference TRBV19 and TRBJ2-4): DGGITQSPKYLFRKEGQNVTLSCEQNLNHDAMYWYRQDPGQGLRLIYYSQIVNDFQKGDIAEGYSVSREKKESFPLTVTSAQKNPTAFYLCASSATGGANIQYFGAGTRLSVL.

This chain links TRBV11-3 with TRBJ2-7; a weak D match, TRBD2 (5 bases). CDR1 is SGHNT, CDR2 YENEEA, per germline. CDR3 length: 13 amino acids. Trimming took off 0 bases at V and 9 bases at J, with 12 bases between the two ends. CDR3 DNA: TGTGCCAGCAGCTTAGATTTGAGGGCGCGGCAGTACTTC. Protein sequence: CASSLDLRARQYF.

V gene TRBV25-1 combines with J gene TRBJ2-7; 8 nucleotides line up with TRBD1. The trim removed 5 bases at V and 2 bases at J, leaving 11 bases unmatched. This CDR3 contains 16 residues. CDR1 MGHDK and CDR2 SYGVNS come from the germline V gene. The DNA of the CDR3 is TGTGCCAGCAGTAAAGTGGGGTGGACAGGGACCTACGAGCAGTACTTC. It specifies CASSKVGWTGTYEQYF.